This record looks at one TCR beta chain sequence and its context. The antigen is undetermined. The repertoire was sequenced with immunoSEQ multiplex PCR; TCRdb's copy has only in-frame clones and lacks some. In the table there are about 76,000 clones, approximately 90% of which are singletons. These data are taken from a study of T cell responses to AZD1222 COVID-19 vaccine. Study-level points and caveats: Baseline testing showed seropositivity in only a handful of AZD1222 recipients. The repertoires were collected only after the peak T cell response. White British donors predominated, females outnumbered males, and clonal diversity was possibly underestimated.

The CDR3 covers 14 residues. The germline CDR1 and CDR2 sequences are MDHEN and SYDVKM. The junction had 7 bases not matched to a gene; V was cut back by 6 bases and J by 8 bases. This specimen was peripheral blood, taken on day 0 of MenACWY control vaccination. This chain joins TRBV28 and TRBJ1-2; TRBD1 aligns across 12 bases. This TCR came from an adult in good health. Written as DNA, the CDR3 is TGTGCCAGCAGCCCCCGGGACAGGGGGCGAGGCTACACCTTC. Protein: CASSPRDRGRGYTF.